This T cell receptor beta chain was sequenced for a study of CD8+CD57+ T cells in acquired aplastic anemia. TCR beta VDJ and CDR3 profiling used genomic DNA as template. TCRdb processed the reads anew with MiXCR; each CDR3 protein has one entry. The sample shows about 190,000 distinct CDR3 sequences, approximately 49% of them seen only once. V was pared by 6 bases and J by 4 bases, with 15 bases between. The CDR3 is made up of 15 amino acids. As to this clonotype: Antigen unknown.

Notes on the study in general: A significant difference in CD8+ Simpson's diversity between patients and controls was not found.

The V call is TRBV12-3 or TRBV12-4, the J call TRBJ2-2; D may match TRBD1 or TRBD2 (5 bases each). This receptor was taken from a human donor in good health, serving as a control. Sequenced input: sorted CD4+, CD8+, or CD8+CD57+ T cells (not recorded which) from PBMCs. Here the CDR3 reads CASRGMVGTTGELFF. In DNA, the CDR3 is TGTGCCAGCAGGGGGATGGTAGGGACCACCGGGGAGCTGTTTTTT.